This T cell receptor (beta chain) was sequenced during a study of T cell responses to AZD1222 COVID-19 vaccine. Study-level results: The sample set comprised mostly white British donors with more females, and clonal diversity was possibly underestimated.

V dropped 3 bases and J dropped 7; count of bases not matched to a gene: 7. The V gene's germline CDR1 is KGHDR and CDR2 SFDVKD. The CDR3 totals 15 residues. Comments on this clone: Its specificity is not known.

Assay used: immunoSEQ multiplex PCR; TCRdb lists only in-frame clones, some missing. The profile shows under 150,000 clones, approximately 92% of them singletons. Analyses pooled second doses at about 4 or about 12 weeks. Material: peripheral blood, obtained 28 days after the second AZD1222 dose. The genes are TRBV24-1 and TRBJ2-1, with TRBD2 matching 8 bases. The source of this sequence is an adult who received the AZD1222 COVID-19 vaccine. CDR3 sequence (DNA): TGTGCCACCAGTGATCCGGGGGGGCCGGGGAATGAGCAGTTCTTC. The encoded protein is CATSDPGGPGNEQFF.